This entry lists 12 T cell receptor beta chains sequenced from one sample in a study of T cell changes during pregnancy in multiple sclerosis. Assay used: immunoSEQ multiplex PCR; TCRdb lists only in-frame clones, some missing. The profile shows tens of thousands of clones, roughly 92% of them singletons. Sequenced here: CD4+ T cells from peripheral blood mononuclear cells, sampled before pregnancy. These receptors all come from a female donor with multiple sclerosis, enrolled in a pregnancy study.

This chain connects TRBV30 to TRBJ1-5, with TRBD1 matching over 8 bases. The germline V gene has CDR1 GTSNPN and CDR2 SVGIG (reference sequence). The CDR3 loop spans 14 amino acids. V gave up 2 bases and J gave up 1 base; unmatched junction bases: 1. The CDR3, as DNA: TGTGCCTGGAGTCGGACAGGGAGCAATCAGCCCCAGCATTTT. The encoded protein is CAWSRTGSNQPQHF.

V gene TRBV27 combines with J gene TRBJ1-4, with a tentative D call TRBD1 (5 bases). The CDR3 extends over 12 amino acids. CDR1 and CDR2 (germline): MNHEY, SMNVEV (reference sequence). V gave up 6 bases and J gave up 6 bases, with 8 bases separating them. The CDR3 coding sequence is TGTGCCAGCAGGACAGCGCATGAAAAACTGTTTTTT. This codes for CASRTAHEKLFF.

This clone was counted a single time. This chain connects TRBV19 to TRBJ2-1; D is perhaps TRBD1 (5 bases). Per the germline V gene, CDR1 is LNHDA and CDR2 is SQIVND (reference sequence). V was trimmed by 5 bases and J by 4 bases, leaving 12 bases between them. The CDR3 is 14 residues long. Here the CDR3 DNA reads TGTGCCAGTAGTCCCACAGGCGGATACAATGAGCAGTTCTTC. Protein product: CASSPTGGYNEQFF.

This chain links TRBV6-1 with TRBJ2-7; tentative D call: TRBD1 (6 bases). Germline CDR1 reads MNHNS; CDR2 reads SASEGT. The CDR3 is 13 residues long. Deletions cut 4 bases from V and 2 bases from J, with 9 bases between. CDR3 nucleotide sequence: TGTGCCAGCAGTGTGCGGACAGCCTACGAGCAGTACTTC. It specifies CASSVRTAYEQYF.

The CDR3 DNA reads TGTGCCAGCAGTTTAAACAATTTCTACGAGCAGTACTTC. Amino acids: CASSLNNFYEQYF. The rearrangement uses TRBV27 and TRBJ2-7; no reliable D call. This CDR3 has 13 residues. Germline V gene lookup returns CDR1 MNHEY and CDR2 SMNVEV (reference sequence). With 2 bases removed from V and 3 bases from J, the gap between germline ends came to 8 bases.

The rearrangement joins TRBV6-5 to TRBJ1-5, with 11 bases identical to TRBD1. The CDR3 is made up of 15 amino acids. CDR1 and CDR2 (germline): MNHEY, SVGAGI. The ends lost 6 bases at V and 3 bases at J; junction bases unmatched: 4. The CDR3, as DNA: TGTGCCAGCAGCTGGACAGGGGGCTTCAATCAGCCCCAGCATTTT. Translating it yields CASSWTGGFNQPQHF.

This rearrangement joins TRBV14 to TRBJ1-2, with 7 positions matching TRBD1. Germline lookup yields CDR1 SGHDN and CDR2 FVKESK. There are 15 residues in the CDR3. The junction had 12 bases not matched to a gene; V was cut back by 4 bases and J by 7 bases. This CDR3 is CASSPRQGSTSGYTF. CDR3 nucleotide sequence: TGTGCCAGCAGCCCTAGACAGGGTTCTACGAGTGGCTACACCTTC.

This chain connects TRBV5-1 to TRBJ2-2; 10 positions match TRBD1. The CDR3 length is 16 residues. Germline CDR1 reads SGHRS; CDR2 reads YFSETQ. V lost 4 bases, J lost 2 bases, and 5 bases stayed unmatched. CDR3 DNA: TGCGCCAGCAGCGGGGACAGGGGACGAAACACCGGGGAGCTGTTTTTT. Protein sequence: CASSGDRGRNTGELFF.

CDR3 sequence: CASSSRTGIQETQYF. Here the CDR3 DNA reads TGTGCCAGCAGTTCCCGAACAGGGATACAAGAGACCCAGTACTTC. This rearrangement joins TRBV28 to TRBJ2-5; maybe TRBD1 (6 bases). Between the trimmed V and J ends, which lost 4 bases and 2 bases, there was a span of 14 bases. CDR1 MDHEN and CDR2 SYDVKM come from the germline V gene. CDR3 length equals 15 residues.

J is TRBJ2-7 and V is TRBV11-2; D is undetermined. The V gene lost 3 bases and the J gene lost 0 bases, with 6 bases spanning the gap. The CDR3 is 13 amino acids. CDR1 and CDR2 from the germline V gene are SGHAT and FQNNGV. For the CDR3, the DNA is TGTGCCAGCAGCTTGTCTAGCTCCTACGAGCAGTACTTC. It yields the protein CASSLSSSYEQYF.

The rearrangement joins TRBV28 to TRBJ1-4, with 8 bases lining up with TRBD1. The CDR3 loop spans 14 amino acids. The germline gives CDR1 MDHEN, CDR2 SYDVKM. The V and J ends lost 6 bases and 6 bases, in that order; junction bases with no gene match: 6. Written as DNA, the CDR3 is TGTGCCAGCAGCCCGACAGGGGTGTATGAAAAACTGTTTTTT. It specifies CASSPTGVYEKLFF.

V is TRBV6-1 and J is TRBJ1-2; 7 nucleotides line up with TRBD1. Germline CDR1 is MNHNS and CDR2 is SASEGT. Trimming removed 3 bases from V and 0 bases from J; junction bases left unmatched: 4. The CDR3 extends over 15 amino acids. This chain's CDR3 is CASSDSTGPNYGYTF. CDR3 in DNA: TGTGCCAGCAGTGACTCGACAGGGCCTAACTATGGCTACACCTTC.